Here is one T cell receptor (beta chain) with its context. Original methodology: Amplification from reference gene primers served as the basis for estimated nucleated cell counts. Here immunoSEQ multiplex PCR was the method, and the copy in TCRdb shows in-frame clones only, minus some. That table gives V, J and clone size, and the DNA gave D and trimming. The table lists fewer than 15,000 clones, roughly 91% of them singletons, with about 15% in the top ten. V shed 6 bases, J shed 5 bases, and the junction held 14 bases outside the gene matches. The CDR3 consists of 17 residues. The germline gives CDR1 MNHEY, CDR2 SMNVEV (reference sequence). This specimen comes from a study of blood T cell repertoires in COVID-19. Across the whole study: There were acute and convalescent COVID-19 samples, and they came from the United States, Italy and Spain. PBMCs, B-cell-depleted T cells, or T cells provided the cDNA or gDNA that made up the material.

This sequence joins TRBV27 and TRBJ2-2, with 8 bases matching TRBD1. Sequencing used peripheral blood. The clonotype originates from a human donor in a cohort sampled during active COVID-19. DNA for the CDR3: TGTGCCAGCAGGGGGACAGGCGGCCCGAAGGGTACCGGGGAGCTGTTTTTT. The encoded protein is CASRGTGGPKGTGELFF.